This TCR beta chain was sequenced in a study of control samples from healthy donors and cancer patients. Here immunoSEQ multiplex PCR was the method, and the copy in TCRdb shows in-frame clones only, minus some. The data show more than 95,000 clones, about four fifths seen once. Germline V gene data show CDR1 as LNHDA and CDR2 as SQIVND (reference sequence). Trimming took off 5 bases at V and 1 base at J, with 8 bases between the two ends. CDR3 size: 13 residues. Source material: blood. The TCR originated in a woman aged 45-65 years in good health. The genes are TRBV19 and TRBJ1-1; weak D call: TRBD1 (5 bases). CDR3 DNA: TGTGCCAGTAGTTTAACAGGGAACACTGAAGCTTTCTTT. Protein: CASSLTGNTEAFF.